This TCR beta chain was identified in a study of blood T cell repertoires in COVID-19. Turning to the study itself: COVID-19 samples from acute and convalescent phases originated in the United States, Italy and Spain. The cDNA or gDNA used as material had been derived from T cells, B-cell-depleted T cells, or PBMCs.

The CDR3 consists of 15 residues. Germline lookup yields CDR1 SQVTM and CDR2 ANQGSEA. V was pared by 4 bases and J by 6 bases, with 9 bases of the junction left unmatched. Here immunoSEQ multiplex PCR was the method, and the copy in TCRdb shows in-frame clones only, minus some. This table has some 48,000 clones, around four fifths appearing once. The sequence derives from a human donor in a cohort sampled during active COVID-19. The chain links TRBV29-1 to TRBJ2-2, with 9 bases that match TRBD2. Input material: peripheral blood. The CDR3 DNA reads TGCAGCGTTGGGAGCTTGCGGGGGGGCCCCGGGGAGCTGTTTTTT. This translates into CSVGSLRGGPGELFF.